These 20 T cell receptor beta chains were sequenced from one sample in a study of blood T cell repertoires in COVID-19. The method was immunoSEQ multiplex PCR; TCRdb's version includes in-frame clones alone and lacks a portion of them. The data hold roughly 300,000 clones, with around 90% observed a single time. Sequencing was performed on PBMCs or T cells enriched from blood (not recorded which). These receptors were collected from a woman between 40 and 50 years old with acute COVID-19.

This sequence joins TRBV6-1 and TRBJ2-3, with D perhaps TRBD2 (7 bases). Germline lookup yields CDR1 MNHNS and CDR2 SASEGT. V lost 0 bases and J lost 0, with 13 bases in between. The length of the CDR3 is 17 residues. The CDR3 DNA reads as TGTGCCAGCAGTGAAGCGGGGGGGACAACTAGCACAGATACGCAGTATTTT. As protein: CASSEAGGTTSTDTQYF.

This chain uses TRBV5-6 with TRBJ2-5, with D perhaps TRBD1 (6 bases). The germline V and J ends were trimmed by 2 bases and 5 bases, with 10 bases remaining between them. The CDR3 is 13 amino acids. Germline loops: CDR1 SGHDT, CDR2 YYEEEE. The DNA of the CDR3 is TGTGCCAGCAGCTTCGCAGGGGTCGAGACCCAGTACTTC. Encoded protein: CASSFAGVETQYF.

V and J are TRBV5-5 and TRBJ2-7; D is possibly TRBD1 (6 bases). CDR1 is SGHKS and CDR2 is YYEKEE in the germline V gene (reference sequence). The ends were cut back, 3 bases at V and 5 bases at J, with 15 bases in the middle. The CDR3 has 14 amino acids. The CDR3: CASSSTGSFHEQYF. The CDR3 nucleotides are TGTGCCAGCAGCTCAACAGGGAGTTTCCACGAGCAGTACTTC. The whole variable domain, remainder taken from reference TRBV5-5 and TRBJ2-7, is DAGVTQSPTHLIKTRGQQVTLRCSPISGHKSVSWYQQVLGQGPQFIFQYYEKEERGRGNFPDRFSARQFPNYSSELNVNALLLGDSALYLCASSSTGSFHEQYFGPGTRLTVT.

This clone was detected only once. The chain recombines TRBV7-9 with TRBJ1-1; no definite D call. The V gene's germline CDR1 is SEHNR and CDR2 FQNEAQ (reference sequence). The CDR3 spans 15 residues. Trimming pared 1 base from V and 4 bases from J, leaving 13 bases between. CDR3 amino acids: CASSLGGAPFTEAFF. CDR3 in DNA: TGTGCCAGCAGCTTAGGGGGAGCGCCGTTCACTGAAGCTTTCTTT.

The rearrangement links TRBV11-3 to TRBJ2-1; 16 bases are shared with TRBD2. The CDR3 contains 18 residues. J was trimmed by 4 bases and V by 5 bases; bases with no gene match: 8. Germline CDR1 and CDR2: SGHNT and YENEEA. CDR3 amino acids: CASSPGTSGGARYNEQFF. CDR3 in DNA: TGTGCCAGCAGCCCCGGGACTAGCGGGGGGGCGAGGTACAATGAGCAGTTCTTC.

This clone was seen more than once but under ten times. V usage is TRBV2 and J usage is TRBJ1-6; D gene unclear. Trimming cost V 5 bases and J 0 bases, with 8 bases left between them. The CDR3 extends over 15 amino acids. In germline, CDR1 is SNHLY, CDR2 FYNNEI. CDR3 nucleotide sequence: TGTGCCAGCAGTTCAAGCGCCTCCTATAATTCACCCCTCCACTTT. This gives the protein CASSSSASYNSPLHF.

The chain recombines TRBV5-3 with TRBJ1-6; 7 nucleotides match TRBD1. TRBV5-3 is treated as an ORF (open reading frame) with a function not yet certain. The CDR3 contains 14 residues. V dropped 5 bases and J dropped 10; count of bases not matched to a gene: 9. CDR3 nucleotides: TGTGCCAGAAGGGGGGACAGAACGGAGTCACCCCTCCACTTT. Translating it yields CARRGDRTESPLHF.

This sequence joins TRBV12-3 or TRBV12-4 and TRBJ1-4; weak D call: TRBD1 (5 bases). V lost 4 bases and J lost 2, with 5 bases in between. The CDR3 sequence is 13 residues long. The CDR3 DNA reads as TGTGCCAGCAGTTACAGGACTAATGAAAAACTGTTTTTT. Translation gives CASSYRTNEKLFF.

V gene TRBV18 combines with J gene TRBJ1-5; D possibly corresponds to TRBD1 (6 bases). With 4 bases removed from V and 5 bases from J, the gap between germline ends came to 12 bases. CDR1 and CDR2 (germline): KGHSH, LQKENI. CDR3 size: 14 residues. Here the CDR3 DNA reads TGTGCCAGCTCACTACTCAGGGGTGATCAGCCCCAGCATTTT. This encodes CASSLLRGDQPQHF.

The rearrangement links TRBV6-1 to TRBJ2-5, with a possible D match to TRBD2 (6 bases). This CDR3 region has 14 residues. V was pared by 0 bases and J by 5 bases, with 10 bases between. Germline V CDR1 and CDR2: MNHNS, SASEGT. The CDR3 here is CASSEAGGFETQYF. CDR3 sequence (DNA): TGTGCCAGCAGTGAAGCGGGAGGATTCGAGACCCAGTACTTC.

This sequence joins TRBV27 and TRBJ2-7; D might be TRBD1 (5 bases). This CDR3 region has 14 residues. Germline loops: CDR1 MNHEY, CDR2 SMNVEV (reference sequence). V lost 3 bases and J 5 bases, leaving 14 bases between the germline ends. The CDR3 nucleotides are TGTGCCAGCAGTTTCGCGGCAGGGCCCAACGAGCAGTACTTC. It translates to CASSFAAGPNEQYF.

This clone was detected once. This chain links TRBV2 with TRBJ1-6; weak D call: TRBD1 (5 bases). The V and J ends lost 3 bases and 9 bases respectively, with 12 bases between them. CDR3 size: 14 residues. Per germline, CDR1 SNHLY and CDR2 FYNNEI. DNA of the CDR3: TGTGCCAGCAGTGACGGGGGGTACTTTTCACCCCTCCACTTT. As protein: CASSDGGYFSPLHF.

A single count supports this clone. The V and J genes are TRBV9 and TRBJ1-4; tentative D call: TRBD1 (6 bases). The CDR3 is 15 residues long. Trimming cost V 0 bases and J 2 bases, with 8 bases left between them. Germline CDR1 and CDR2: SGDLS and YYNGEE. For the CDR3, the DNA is TGTGCCAGCAGCGTAGTTACAGGGACTAATGAAAAACTGTTTTTT. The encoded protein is CASSVVTGTNEKLFF.

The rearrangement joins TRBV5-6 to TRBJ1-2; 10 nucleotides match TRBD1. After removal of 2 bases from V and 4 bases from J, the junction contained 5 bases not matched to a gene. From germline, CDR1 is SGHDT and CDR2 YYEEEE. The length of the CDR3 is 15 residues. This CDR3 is CASSFRDRGAYGYTF. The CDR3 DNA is TGTGCCAGCAGCTTCCGGGACAGGGGCGCCTATGGCTACACCTTC.

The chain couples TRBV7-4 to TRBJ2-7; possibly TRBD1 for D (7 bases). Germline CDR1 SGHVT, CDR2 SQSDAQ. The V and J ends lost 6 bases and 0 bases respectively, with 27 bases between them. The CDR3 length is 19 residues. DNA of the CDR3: TGTGCCAGCAGTCCCACTGGCGGCTCAGGGGGGTCCAGCTCCTACGAGCAGTACTTC. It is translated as CASSPTGGSGGSSSYEQYF.

DNA for the CDR3: TGTGCCAGCAGCTTTAGCGGAGGCCAGTACTTC. It yields the protein CASSFSGGQYF. The rearrangement uses TRBV5-4 and TRBJ2-7, with TRBD2 as a possible D gene (6 bases). Per the germline V gene, CDR1 is SGHNT and CDR2 is YYREEE (reference sequence). V lost 2 bases and J 10 bases, leaving 10 bases between the germline ends. The CDR3 contains 11 residues.

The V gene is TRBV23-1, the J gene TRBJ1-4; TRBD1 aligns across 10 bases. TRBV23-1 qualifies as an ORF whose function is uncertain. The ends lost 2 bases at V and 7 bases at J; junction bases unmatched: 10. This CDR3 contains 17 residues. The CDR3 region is CASSQEDRGFEIEKLFF. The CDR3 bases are TGCGCCAGCAGTCAAGAGGACAGGGGGTTTGAGATTGAAAAACTGTTTTTT.

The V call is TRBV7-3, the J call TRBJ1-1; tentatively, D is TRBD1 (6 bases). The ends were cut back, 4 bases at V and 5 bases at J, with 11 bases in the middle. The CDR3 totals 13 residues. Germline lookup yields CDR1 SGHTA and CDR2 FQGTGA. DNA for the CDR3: TGTGCCAGCAGCTCGCAGGGGTGGACTGAAGCTTTCTTT. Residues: CASSSQGWTEAFF.

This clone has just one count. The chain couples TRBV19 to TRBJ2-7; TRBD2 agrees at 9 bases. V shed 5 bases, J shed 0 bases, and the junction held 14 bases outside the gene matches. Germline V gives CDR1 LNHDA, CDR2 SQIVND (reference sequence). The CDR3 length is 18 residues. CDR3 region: CASSPSLRAGGSSYEQYF. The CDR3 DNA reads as TGTGCCAGTAGTCCATCCCTCCGGGCGGGGGGGTCCTCCTACGAGCAGTACTTC. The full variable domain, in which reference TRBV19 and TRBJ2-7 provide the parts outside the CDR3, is DGGITQSPKYLFRKEGQNVTLSCEQNLNHDAMYWYRQDPGQGLRLIYYSQIVNDFQKGDIAEGYSVSREKKESFPLTVTSAQKNPTAFYLCASSPSLRAGGSSYEQYFGPGTRLTVT.

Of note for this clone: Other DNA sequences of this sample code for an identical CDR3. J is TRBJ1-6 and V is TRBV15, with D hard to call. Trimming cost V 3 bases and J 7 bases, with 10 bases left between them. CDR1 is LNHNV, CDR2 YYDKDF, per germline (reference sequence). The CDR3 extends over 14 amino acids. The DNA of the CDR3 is TGTGCCACCAGCAGGGGAGCCGGGAATTCACCCCTCCACTTT. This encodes CATSRGAGNSPLHF.